Listed here are 18 T cell receptor beta chains from one sample, sequenced in a study of coeliac disease. TCRdb keeps only in-frame clones here, not all; method: immunoSEQ multiplex PCR. The data contain roughly 4,200 clones, roughly 68% of them seen just once; the ten biggest clones take up approximately 10%. Study-level findings and limits: Lower clonality than controls marked TRB and TRG repertoires from active celiac intraepithelial and lamina propria samples.

The antigens for these receptors are not known. Sequencing was carried out using intraepithelial lymphocytes from the gut. The receptors were sampled from a woman between 18 and 29 years old with active celiac disease.

The gene calls are TRBV29-1 and TRBJ1-1, with D perhaps matching TRBD1 (5 bases). The V gene's germline CDR1 is SQVTM and CDR2 ANQGSEA. Trimming took 5 bases from V and 5 from J, leaving 12 bases between them. The CDR3 loop spans 12 amino acids. As DNA, the CDR3 is TGCAGCGTTCTTGTGGGGGGGACTGAAGCTTTCTTT. It specifies CSVLVGGTEAFF.

The CDR3 protein is CASSPIRGEAFF. Here the CDR3 DNA reads TGTGCCAGCAGCCCCATTCGGGGTGAAGCTTTCTTT. This chain joins TRBV27 and TRBJ1-1; D is unclear. Between the trimmed V and J ends, which lost 6 bases and 7 bases, there was a span of 12 bases. Per germline, CDR1 MNHEY and CDR2 SMNVEV (reference sequence). CDR3 length: 12 residues.

This clone was found a few times. This sequence joins TRBV10-1 and TRBJ2-1, with D perhaps TRBD2 (6 bases). The length of the CDR3 is 13 residues. The germline gives CDR1 WNHNN, CDR2 SYGVQD (reference sequence). Trimming took 6 bases from V and 0 from J, leaving 6 bases between them. Here the CDR3 DNA reads TGCGCCAGCAGCGGGAGCTCCTACAATGAGCAGTTCTTC. This codes for CASSGSSYNEQFF.

The rearrangement links TRBV19 to TRBJ2-3, with D perhaps TRBD1 (5 bases). This CDR3 comprises 13 residues. The ends were cut back, 4 bases at V and 5 bases at J, with 10 bases in the middle. Germline loops: CDR1 LNHDA, CDR2 SQIVND (reference sequence). The CDR3 is CASSTRQGDTQYF. The CDR3 DNA reads as TGTGCCAGTAGTACGAGGCAGGGAGATACGCAGTATTTT.

J is TRBJ2-3 and V is TRBV7-8, with a possible D match to TRBD2 (6 bases). Germline CDR1 reads SGHVS; CDR2 reads FQNEAQ. V was pared by 5 bases and J by 4 bases, with 22 bases between. The CDR3 runs to 17 residues. The CDR3 region is CASSPRGSGGSPDTQYF. The CDR3 region has the DNA TGTGCCAGCAGCCCAAGGGGTAGCGGAGGTAGTCCAGATACGCAGTATTTT. Combining the CDR3 with reference TRBV7-8 and TRBJ2-3 gives the whole variable domain GAGVSQSPRYKVAKRGQDVALRCDPISGHVSLFWYQQALGQGPEFLTYFQNEAQLDKSGLPSDRFFAERPEGSVSTLKIQRTQQEDSAVYLCASSPRGSGGSPDTQYFGPGTRLTVL.

The rearrangement links TRBV11-2 to TRBJ2-1; a possible D gene is TRBD2 (6 bases). V lost 6 bases to trimming and J lost 8 bases, with 20 bases between them. The CDR3 consists of 15 residues. Germline CDR1 is SGHAT and CDR2 is FQNNGV. The CDR3 coding sequence is TGTGCCAGCAGTCAGACCGATGGGGGGATCCATGAGCAGTTCTTC. Translation gives CASSQTDGGIHEQFF.

The V gene is TRBV25-1, the J gene TRBJ2-5; D call uncertain. V lost 4 bases to trimming and J lost 4 bases, with 4 bases between them. Per the germline V gene, CDR1 is MGHDK and CDR2 is SYGVNS. The CDR3 has 11 amino acids. CDR3 residues: CASSAGETQYF. The CDR3, as DNA: TGTGCCAGCAGTGCGGGAGAGACCCAGTACTTC.

This clone was seen only a few times. This chain joins TRBV7-2 and TRBJ2-7, with a weak D call TRBD1 (6 bases). The length of the CDR3 is 15 residues. Trimming took 5 bases from V and 2 from J, leaving 16 bases between them. CDR1 and CDR2 (germline): SGHTA, FQGNSA. Here the CDR3 reads CASSHYRDNTYEQYF. CDR3 in DNA: TGTGCCAGCAGCCACTACCGGGACAACACCTACGAGCAGTACTTC.

This chain joins TRBV11-2 and TRBJ2-3; 9 nucleotides match TRBD1. The V and J ends lost 5 bases and 10 bases, in that order; junction bases with no gene match: 4. CDR3 size: 12 residues. The germline CDR1 and CDR2 sequences are SGHAT and FQNNGV. CDR3 in amino acids: CASSGDRGSQYF. The DNA for the CDR3 is TGTGCCAGCAGCGGTGACAGGGGGTCGCAGTATTTT.

The chain recombines TRBV11-2 with TRBJ2-2; 7 nucleotides line up with TRBD2. J lost 5 bases, V lost 1 base, and 10 bases had no gene match. The CDR3 extends over 17 amino acids. Germline V gives CDR1 SGHAT, CDR2 FQNNGV. The DNA of the CDR3 is TGTGCCAGCAGCTTAGGAGTAAGCGGGATTTATACCGGGGAGCTGTTTTTT. It translates to CASSLGVSGIYTGELFF. Drawing the rest from reference TRBV11-2 and TRBJ2-2, the complete variable domain is EAGVAQSPRYKIIEKRQSVAFWCNPISGHATLYWYQQILGQGPKLLIQFQNNGVVDDSQLPKDRFSAERLKGVDSTLKIQPAKLEDSAVYLCASSLGVSGIYTGELFFGEGSRLTVL.

This clone turned up a few times. The rearrangement links TRBV11-2 to TRBJ2-1; D unclear. Per germline, CDR1 SGHAT and CDR2 FQNNGV. Trimming took off 5 bases at V and 7 bases at J, with 6 bases between the two ends. This CDR3 is 11 amino acids long. The CDR3 DNA is TGTGCCAGCAGCCCCTCTAATGAGCAGTTCTTC. This encodes CASSPSNEQFF. Full variable domain (outside the CDR3, taken from reference TRBV11-2 and TRBJ2-1): EAGVAQSPRYKIIEKRQSVAFWCNPISGHATLYWYQQILGQGPKLLIQFQNNGVVDDSQLPKDRFSAERLKGVDSTLKIQPAKLEDSAVYLCASSPSNEQFFGPGTRLTVL.

The chain uses TRBV11-2 and TRBJ1-4; no clear D gene. In germline, CDR1 is SGHAT, CDR2 FQNNGV. The CDR3 spans 12 residues. The V and J ends lost 4 bases and 8 bases respectively, with 8 bases between them. In DNA, the CDR3 is TGTGCCAGCAGCTCTGCCGGGGAAAAACTGTTTTTT. Its translation: CASSSAGEKLFF.

This clone was observed a handful of times. The rearrangement uses TRBV5-5 and TRBJ1-2; D gene ambiguous. Germline lookup yields CDR1 SGHKS and CDR2 YYEKEE (reference sequence). The CDR3 is made up of 13 amino acids. V was clipped by 5 bases and J by 4 bases, with 12 bases between them. As DNA, the CDR3 is TGTGCCAGCAGTCCTCACACCCTCTATGGCTACACCTTC. Translating gives CASSPHTLYGYTF.

The CDR3: CASQLAGATDTQYF. CDR3 DNA: TGTGCCTCGCAACTAGCGGGAGCCACAGATACGCAGTATTTT. V is TRBV2 and J is TRBJ2-3; TRBD2 matches 11 bases. V shed 11 bases, J shed 2 bases, and the junction held 6 bases outside the gene matches. The CDR3 covers 14 residues. CDR1 and CDR2 from the germline V gene are SNHLY and FYNNEI. The variable domain in full, completed from reference TRBV2 and TRBJ2-3, reads EPEVTQTPSHQVTQMGQEVILRCVPISNHLYFYWYRQILGQKVEFLVSFYNNEISEKSEIFDDQFSVERPDGSNFTLKIRSTKLEDSAMYFCASQLAGATDTQYFGPGTRLTVL.

This clone appeared a few times. This sequence joins TRBV9 and TRBJ1-1; the match to TRBD1 covers 7 bases. The CDR3 contains 14 residues. Unmatched junction bases numbered 12, after V lost 1 base and J lost 12 bases. CDR1 is SGDLS, CDR2 YYNGEE, per germline. CDR3 protein: CASSVTWDSSGTFF. CDR3 in DNA: TGTGCCAGCAGCGTAACCTGGGACAGTTCCGGGACTTTCTTT. Full variable domain (missing parts from reference TRBV9 and TRBJ1-1): DSGVTQTPKHLITATGQRVTLRCSPRSGDLSVYWYQQSLDQGLQFLIQYYNGEERAKGNILERFSAQQFPDLHSELNLSSLELGDSALYFCASSVTWDSSGTFFGQGTRLTVV.

There are a few counts of this clone. The gene calls are TRBV6-1 and TRBJ2-5; TRBD2 might be the D (5 bases). The CDR3 length is 13 residues. Germline values: CDR1 MNHNS, CDR2 SASEGT. Trimming pared 4 bases from V and 4 bases from J, leaving 10 bases between. This CDR3 is CASSASGVETQYF. DNA of the CDR3: TGTGCCAGCAGTGCTTCCGGGGTAGAGACCCAGTACTTC.

The J gene is TRBJ2-7, the V gene TRBV28, with D possibly being TRBD2 (7 bases). The CDR3 length is 16 residues. Trimming stripped 7 bases from V and 2 bases from J, with 21 bases between. Looked up from germline, CDR1 is MDHEN and CDR2 is SYDVKM. CDR3 DNA sequence: TGTGCCAGCACCCCAAGGGGGGTGCGGGAGCCCTACGAGCAGTACTTC. This encodes CASTPRGVREPYEQYF.

This clone was observed a handful of times. The chain joins TRBV6-1 to TRBJ2-4; 7 nucleotides agree with TRBD2. The CDR3 is made up of 17 amino acids. V trimming: 3 bases; J trimming: 1 base; junction bases outside the gene matches: 9. Germline loops: CDR1 MNHNS, CDR2 SASEGT. The CDR3 region has the DNA TGTGCCAGCAGTGATGACGGGAGGACGGGGGCCAAAAACATTCAGTACTTC. This translates into CASSDDGRTGAKNIQYF.